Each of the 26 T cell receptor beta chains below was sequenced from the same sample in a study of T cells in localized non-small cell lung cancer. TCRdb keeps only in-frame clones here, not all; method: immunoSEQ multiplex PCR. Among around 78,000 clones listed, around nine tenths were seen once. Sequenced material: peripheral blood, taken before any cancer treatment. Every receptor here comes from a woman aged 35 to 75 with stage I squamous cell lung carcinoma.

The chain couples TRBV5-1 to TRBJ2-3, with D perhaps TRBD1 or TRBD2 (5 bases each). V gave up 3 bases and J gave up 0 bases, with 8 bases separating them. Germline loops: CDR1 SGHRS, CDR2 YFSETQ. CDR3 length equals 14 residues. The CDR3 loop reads CASSSGTSTDTQYF. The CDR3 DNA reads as TGCGCCAGCAGCTCTGGGACGAGCACAGATACGCAGTATTTT.

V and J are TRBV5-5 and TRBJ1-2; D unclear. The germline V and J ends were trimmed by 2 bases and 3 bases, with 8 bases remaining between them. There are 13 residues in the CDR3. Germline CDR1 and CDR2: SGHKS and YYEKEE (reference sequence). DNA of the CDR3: TGTGCCAGCAGCTTTTCTGGGGACTATGGCTACACCTTC. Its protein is CASSFSGDYGYTF.

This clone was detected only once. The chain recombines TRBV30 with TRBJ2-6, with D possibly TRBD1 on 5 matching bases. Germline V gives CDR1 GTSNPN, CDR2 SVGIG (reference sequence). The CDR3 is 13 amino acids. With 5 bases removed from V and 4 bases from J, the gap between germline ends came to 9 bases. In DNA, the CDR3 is TGTGCCTGGCAGGGTTTGGGGGCCAACGTCCTGACTTTC. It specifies CAWQGLGANVLTF.

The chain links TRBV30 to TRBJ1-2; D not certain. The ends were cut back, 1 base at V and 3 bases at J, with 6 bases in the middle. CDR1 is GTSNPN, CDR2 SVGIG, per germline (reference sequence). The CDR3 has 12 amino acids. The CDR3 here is CAWSGSYYGYTF. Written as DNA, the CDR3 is TGTGCCTGGAGTGGGTCCTACTATGGCTACACCTTC.

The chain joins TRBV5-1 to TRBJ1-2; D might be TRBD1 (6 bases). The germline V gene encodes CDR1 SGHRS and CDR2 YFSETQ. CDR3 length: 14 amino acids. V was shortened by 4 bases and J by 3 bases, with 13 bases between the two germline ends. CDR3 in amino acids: CASSPGQGYYGYTF. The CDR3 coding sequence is TGCGCCAGCAGCCCCGGTCAGGGGTACTATGGCTACACCTTC.

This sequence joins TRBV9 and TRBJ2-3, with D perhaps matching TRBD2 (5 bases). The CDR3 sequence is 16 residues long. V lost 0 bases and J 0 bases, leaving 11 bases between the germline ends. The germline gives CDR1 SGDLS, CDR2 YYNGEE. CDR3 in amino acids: CASSVAWRGSTDTQYF. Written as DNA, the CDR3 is TGTGCCAGCAGCGTAGCGTGGAGAGGGAGCACAGATACGCAGTATTTT.

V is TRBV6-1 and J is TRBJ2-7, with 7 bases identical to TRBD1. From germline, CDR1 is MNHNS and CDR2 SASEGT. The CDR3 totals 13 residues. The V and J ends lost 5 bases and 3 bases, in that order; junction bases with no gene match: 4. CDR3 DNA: TGTGCCAGCAGTAGGGCAGGGGGCTACGAGCAGTACTTC. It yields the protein CASSRAGGYEQYF.

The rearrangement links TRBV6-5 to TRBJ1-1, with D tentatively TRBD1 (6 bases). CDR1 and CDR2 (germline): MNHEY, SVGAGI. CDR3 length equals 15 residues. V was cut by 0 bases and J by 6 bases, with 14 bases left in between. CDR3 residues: CASSYSGQGNAEAFF. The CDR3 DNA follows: TGTGCCAGCAGTTACTCGGGGCAGGGGAATGCTGAAGCTTTCTTT.

This CDR3 reads CASSLKGYSEAFF. The CDR3 DNA reads TGTGCCAGCAGTTTAAAGGGGTACTCTGAAGCTTTCTTT. The chain employs TRBV27 and TRBJ1-1, with D possibly matching TRBD1 (5 bases). Between the trimmed V and J ends, which lost 2 bases and 6 bases, there was a span of 10 bases. CDR1 MNHEY and CDR2 SMNVEV come from the germline V gene (reference sequence). CDR3 length: 13 residues.

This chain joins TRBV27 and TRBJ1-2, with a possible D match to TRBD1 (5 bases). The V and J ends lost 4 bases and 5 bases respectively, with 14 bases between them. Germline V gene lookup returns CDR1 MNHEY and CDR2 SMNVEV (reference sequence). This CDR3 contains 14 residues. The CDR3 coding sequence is TGTGCCAGCAGTTCCAGCGCAGGGTGGTATGGCTACACCTTC. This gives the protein CASSSSAGWYGYTF.

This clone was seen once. The CDR3 loop is CSVAGVLAKNIQYF. CDR3 in DNA: TGCAGCGTTGCCGGGGTGTTAGCCAAAAACATTCAGTACTTC. This chain uses TRBV29-1 with TRBJ2-4; D possibly corresponds to TRBD2 (5 bases). The V and J ends lost 4 bases and 0 bases respectively, with 10 bases between them. This CDR3 is built from 14 residues. The germline V gene has CDR1 SQVTM and CDR2 ANQGSEA.

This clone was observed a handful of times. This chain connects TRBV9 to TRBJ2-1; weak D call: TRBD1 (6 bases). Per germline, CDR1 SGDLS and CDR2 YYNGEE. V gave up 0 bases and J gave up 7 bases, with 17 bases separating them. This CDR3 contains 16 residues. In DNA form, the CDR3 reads TGTGCCAGCAGCGTAGAAGGGGGAGCAGGGATAAATGAGCAGTTCTTC. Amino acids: CASSVEGGAGINEQFF.

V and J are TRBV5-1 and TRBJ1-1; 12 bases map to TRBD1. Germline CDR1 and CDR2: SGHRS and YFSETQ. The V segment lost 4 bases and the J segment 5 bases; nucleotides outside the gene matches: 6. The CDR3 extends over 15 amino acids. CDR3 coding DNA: TGCGCCAGCAGCGCGGGACAGGGGGCGGAAACTGAAGCTTTCTTT. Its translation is CASSAGQGAETEAFF.

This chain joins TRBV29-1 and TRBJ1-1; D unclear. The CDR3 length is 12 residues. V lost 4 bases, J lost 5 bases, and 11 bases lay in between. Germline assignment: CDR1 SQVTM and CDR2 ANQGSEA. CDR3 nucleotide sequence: TGCAGCGTTGGACTACTCGGGACTGAAGCTTTCTTT. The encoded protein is CSVGLLGTEAFF.

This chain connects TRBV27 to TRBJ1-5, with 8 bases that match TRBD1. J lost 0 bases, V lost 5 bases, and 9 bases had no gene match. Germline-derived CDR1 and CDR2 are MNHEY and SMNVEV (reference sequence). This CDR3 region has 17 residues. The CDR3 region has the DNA TGTGCCAGCAGTCCCAGACAGGGGCCTTATAGCAATCAGCCCCAGCATTTT. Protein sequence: CASSPRQGPYSNQPQHF.

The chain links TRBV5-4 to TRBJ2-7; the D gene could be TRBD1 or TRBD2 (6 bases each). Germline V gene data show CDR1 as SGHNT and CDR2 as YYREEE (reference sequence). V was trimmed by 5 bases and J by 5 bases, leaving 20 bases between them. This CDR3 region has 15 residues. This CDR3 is CASRWDLLGGDEQYF. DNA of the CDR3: TGTGCCAGCAGGTGGGATCTGTTGGGGGGCGACGAGCAGTACTTC. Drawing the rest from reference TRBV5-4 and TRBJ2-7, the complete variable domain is ETGVTQSPTHLIKTRGQQVTLRCSSQSGHNTVSWYQQALGQGPQFIFQYYREEENGRGNFPPRFSGLQFPNYSSELNVNALELDDSALYLCASRWDLLGGDEQYFGPGTRLTVT.

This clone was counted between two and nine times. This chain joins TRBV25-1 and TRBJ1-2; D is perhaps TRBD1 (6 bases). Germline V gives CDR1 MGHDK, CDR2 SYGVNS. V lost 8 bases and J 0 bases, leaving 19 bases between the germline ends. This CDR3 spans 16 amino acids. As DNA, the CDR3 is TGTGCCAGCGCTATAGGGGGGTTAGGAGCTAACTATGGCTACACCTTC. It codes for CASAIGGLGANYGYTF.

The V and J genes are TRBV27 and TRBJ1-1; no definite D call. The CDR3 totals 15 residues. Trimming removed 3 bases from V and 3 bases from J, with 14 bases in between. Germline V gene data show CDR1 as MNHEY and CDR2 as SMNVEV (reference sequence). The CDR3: CASSLKEFGYTEAFF. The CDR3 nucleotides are TGTGCCAGCAGTTTGAAGGAGTTCGGTTACACTGAAGCTTTCTTT.

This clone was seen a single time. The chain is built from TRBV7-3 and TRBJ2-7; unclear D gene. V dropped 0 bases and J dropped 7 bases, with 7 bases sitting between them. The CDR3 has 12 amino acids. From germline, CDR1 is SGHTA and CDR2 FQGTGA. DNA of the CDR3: TGTGCCAGCAGCTTAACCAGCCTTGAGCAGTACTTC. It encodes CASSLTSLEQYF.

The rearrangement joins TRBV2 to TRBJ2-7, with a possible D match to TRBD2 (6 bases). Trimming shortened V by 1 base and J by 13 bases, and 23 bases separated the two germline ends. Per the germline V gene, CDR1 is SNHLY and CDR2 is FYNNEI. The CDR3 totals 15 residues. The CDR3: CASSEVPAGPRKEYF. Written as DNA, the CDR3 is TGTGCCAGCAGTGAAGTCCCAGCGGGTCCTAGGAAGGAATACTTC. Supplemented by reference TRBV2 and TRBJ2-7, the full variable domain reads EPEVTQTPSHQVTQMGQEVILRCVPISNHLYFYWYRQILGQKVEFLVSFYNNEISEKSEIFDDQFSVERPDGSNFTLKIRSTKLEDSAMYFCASSEVPAGPRKEYFGPGTRLTVT.

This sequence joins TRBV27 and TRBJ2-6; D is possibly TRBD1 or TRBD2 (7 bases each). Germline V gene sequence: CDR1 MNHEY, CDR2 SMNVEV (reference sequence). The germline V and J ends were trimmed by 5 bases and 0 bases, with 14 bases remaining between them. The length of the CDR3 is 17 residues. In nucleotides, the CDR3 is TGTGCCAGCAGTAGGGAGGGACAGTTCTCTGGGGCCAACGTCCTGACTTTC. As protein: CASSREGQFSGANVLTF.

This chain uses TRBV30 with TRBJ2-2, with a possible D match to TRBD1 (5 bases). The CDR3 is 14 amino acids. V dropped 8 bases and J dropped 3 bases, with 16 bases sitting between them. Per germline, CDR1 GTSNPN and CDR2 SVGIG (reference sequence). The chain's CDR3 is CAQKGRVHTGELFF. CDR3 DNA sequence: TGTGCCCAGAAGGGCAGGGTTCACACCGGGGAGCTGTTTTTT.

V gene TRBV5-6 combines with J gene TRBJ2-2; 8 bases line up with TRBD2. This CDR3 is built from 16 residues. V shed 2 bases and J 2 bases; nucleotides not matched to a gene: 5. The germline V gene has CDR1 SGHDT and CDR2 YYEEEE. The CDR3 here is CASSLSGGLNTGELFF. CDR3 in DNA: TGTGCCAGCAGCTTAAGCGGGGGCTTAAACACCGGGGAGCTGTTTTTT.

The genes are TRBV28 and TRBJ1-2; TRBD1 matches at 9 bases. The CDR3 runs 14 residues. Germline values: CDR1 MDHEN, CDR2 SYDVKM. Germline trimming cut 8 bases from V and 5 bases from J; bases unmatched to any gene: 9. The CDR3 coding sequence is TGTGCCAGCTCGACGGGACAGGGCCTTTATGGCTACACCTTC. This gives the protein CASSTGQGLYGYTF.

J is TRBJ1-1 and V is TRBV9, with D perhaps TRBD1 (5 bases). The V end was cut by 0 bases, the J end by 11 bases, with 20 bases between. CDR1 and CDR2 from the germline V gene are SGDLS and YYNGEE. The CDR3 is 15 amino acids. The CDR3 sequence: CASSVAPGLGEPAFF. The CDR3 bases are TGTGCCAGCAGCGTAGCACCAGGGCTGGGAGAGCCGGCTTTCTTT.

In nucleotides, the CDR3 is TGTGCCAGCAGTCCCCCAGGACGGAGCGAGCAGTACTTC. Amino acids: CASSPPGRSEQYF. The chain has TRBV27 and TRBJ2-7; D is unclear. The CDR3 extends over 13 amino acids. The germline CDR1 and CDR2 sequences are MNHEY and SMNVEV (reference sequence). Trimming took 5 bases from V and 6 from J, leaving 14 bases between them.